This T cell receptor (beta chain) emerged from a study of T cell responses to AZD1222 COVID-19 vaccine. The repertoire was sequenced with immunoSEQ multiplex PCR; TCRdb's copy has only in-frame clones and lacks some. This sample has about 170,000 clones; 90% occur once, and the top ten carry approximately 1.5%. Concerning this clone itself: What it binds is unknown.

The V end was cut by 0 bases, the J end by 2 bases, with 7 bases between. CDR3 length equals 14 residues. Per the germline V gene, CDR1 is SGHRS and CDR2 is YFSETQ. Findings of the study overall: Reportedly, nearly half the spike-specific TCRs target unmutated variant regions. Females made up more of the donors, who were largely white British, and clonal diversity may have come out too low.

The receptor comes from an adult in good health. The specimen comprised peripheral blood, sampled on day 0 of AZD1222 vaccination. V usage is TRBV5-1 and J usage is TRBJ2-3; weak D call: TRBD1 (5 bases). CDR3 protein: CASSLGRVTDTQYF. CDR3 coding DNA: TGCGCCAGCAGCTTGGGCAGGGTCACAGATACGCAGTATTTT.